The next 16 T cell receptor beta chains were all read from a single sample in a study of sequential checkpoint blockade in melanoma. The treatment is: randomized to nivolumab then ipilimumab (arm A) or the reverse (arm B). Clones were read by immunoSEQ multiplex PCR, and TCRdb kept only the in-frame ones, dropping some. Here the sample spans about 5,600 clones, more than 30% being singletons. The sample was tumor tissue (inferred from file names), taken from a patient given nivolumab and ipilimumab in sequence. Receptors were obtained from a human donor with melanoma.

V gene TRBV6-8 combines with J gene TRBJ2-2; weak D call: TRBD2 (6 bases). V was trimmed by 10 bases and J by 4 bases, leaving 19 bases between them. The CDR3 runs 15 residues. Germline V gene sequence: CDR1 MNHGY, CDR2 SAAAGT. The CDR3 reads CAIRSSGLGTGELFF. CDR3 nucleotide sequence: TGTGCCATCAGAAGTAGCGGCTTAGGCACCGGGGAGCTGTTTTTT.

This chain uses TRBV11-3 with TRBJ2-1; the match to TRBD1 covers 7 bases. The germline CDR1 and CDR2 sequences are SGHNT and YENEEA. This CDR3 spans 14 amino acids. The junction had 2 bases not matched to a gene; V was cut back by 4 bases and J by 2 bases. CDR3 loop: CASSSQGAYNEQFF. CDR3 DNA: TGTGCCAGCAGCTCCCAGGGGGCCTACAATGAGCAGTTCTTC.

The chain recombines TRBV11-3 with TRBJ2-7; TRBD2 agrees at 14 bases. Germline V lookup: CDR1 SGHNT, CDR2 YENEEA. The junction had 8 bases not matched to a gene; V was cut back by 7 bases and J by 0 bases. The CDR3 is 17 amino acids. CDR3 sequence reads: CASTPRGTSGSSYEQYF. DNA for the CDR3: TGTGCCAGCACCCCCCGAGGGACTAGCGGGAGCTCCTACGAGCAGTACTTC. Drawing the rest from reference TRBV11-3 and TRBJ2-7, the complete variable domain is EAGVVQSPRYKIIEKKQPVAFWCNPISGHNTLYWYLQNLGQGPELLIRYENEEAVDDSQLPKDRFSAERLKGVDSTLKIQPAELGDSAVYLCASTPRGTSGSSYEQYFGPGTRLTVT.

This clone was counted only a few times. The V call is TRBV6-7, the J call TRBJ1-1; D unclear. TRBV6-7 qualifies as an ORF whose function is uncertain. The CDR3 covers 11 residues. Trimming removed 8 bases from V and 0 bases from J, with 4 bases in between. DNA of the CDR3: TGTGCCAGCGAAATGAACACTGAAGCTTTCTTT. Protein: CASEMNTEAFF.

This clone was picked up a small number of times. The J gene is TRBJ2-2, the V gene TRBV27; 8 positions match TRBD2. J was trimmed by 0 bases and V by 2 bases; bases with no gene match: 8. This CDR3 spans 18 amino acids. Germline values: CDR1 MNHEY, CDR2 SMNVEV (reference sequence). The chain's CDR3 is CASSLRGGAAANTGELFF. CDR3 nucleotides: TGTGCCAGCAGTTTACGGGGGGGAGCGGCCGCGAACACCGGGGAGCTGTTTTTT.

This clone is termed medium-sized. This chain links TRBV28 with TRBJ1-2; 8 bases line up with TRBD1. V lost 3 bases to trimming and J lost 7 bases; unmatched junction nucleotides: 10. Germline values: CDR1 MDHEN, CDR2 SYDVKM. CDR3 length: 15 amino acids. The CDR3 sequence: CASSFPRTGFFGYTF. In DNA, the CDR3 is TGTGCCAGCAGTTTCCCTCGGACAGGGTTCTTTGGCTACACCTTC.

This chain joins TRBV10-3 and TRBJ2-1; 9 nucleotides align to TRBD1. The germline CDR1 and CDR2 sequences are ENHRY and SYGVKD. This CDR3 contains 17 residues. J was trimmed by 3 bases and V by 2 bases; bases with no gene match: 8. As DNA, the CDR3 is TGTGCCATCAGTGAGCCGAGGACAGGGGATATCTACAATGAGCAGTTCTTC. It codes for CAISEPRTGDIYNEQFF.

This chain uses TRBV5-1 with TRBJ2-5; TRBD1 aligns across 8 bases. From germline, CDR1 is SGHRS and CDR2 YFSETQ. This CDR3 is 15 amino acids long. Unmatched junction bases numbered 10, after V lost 4 bases and J lost 5 bases. CDR3 protein: CASSIGQGLGETQYF. CDR3 DNA: TGCGCCAGCAGCATTGGACAGGGACTGGGCGAGACCCAGTACTTC.

This clone is labeled medium-sized. This chain links TRBV4-1 with TRBJ1-3, with TRBD1 matching over 9 bases. The junction had 1 base not matched to a gene; V was cut back by 3 bases and J by 7 bases. The germline V gene has CDR1 MGHRA and CDR2 YSYEKL. This CDR3 contains 13 residues. CDR3 coding DNA: TGCGCCAGCAGCCACGGACAGGGGAACACCATATATTTT. Protein product: CASSHGQGNTIYF.

The chain couples TRBV6-7 to TRBJ2-2, with 10 bases that match TRBD2. TRBV6-7 is flagged as an ORF with uncertain function. This CDR3 comprises 19 residues. The V gene end was trimmed by 10 bases and the J gene end by 8 bases; junction bases not matched to a gene: 25. The CDR3 DNA reads TGTGCCACCCGTAGAAGGGTCTCTCCGGAGCGGGGGGGCTCGGGGGAGCTGTTTTTT. This gives the protein CATRRRVSPERGGSGELFF.

By its share, this clone is medium-sized (0.01 to 0.1%). V and J are TRBV6-8 and TRBJ2-7; D is undetermined. This CDR3 is built from 12 residues. The V end lost 2 bases, the J end lost 3 bases, and 5 bases lay between the germline ends. Per the germline V gene, CDR1 is MNHGY and CDR2 is SAAAGT. The CDR3 reads CASSYVVYEQYF. CDR3 coding DNA: TGTGCCAGCAGTTACGTGGTCTACGAGCAGTACTTC.

Note on this clone: From the germline J gene comes the end of the CDR3, since the read stops 1 residue before it. The gene calls are TRBV10-3 and TRBJ2-5; TRBD2 aligns across 8 bases. The germline gives CDR1 ENHRY, CDR2 SYGVKD. J lost 2 bases, V lost 0 bases, and 14 bases had no gene match. The CDR3 is 19 residues long. This CDR3 is CAISESTLGLAGIQETQYF. CDR3 DNA, as far as it was read: TGTGCCATCAGTGAGTCGACTCTGGGGCTAGCGGGCATACAAGAGACCCAGTAC.

The chain employs TRBV19 and TRBJ2-5; D perhaps matches TRBD1 (5 bases). CDR1 and CDR2 from the germline V gene are LNHDA and SQIVND (reference sequence). Trimming shortened V by 6 bases and J by 4 bases, and 18 bases separated the two germline ends. The CDR3 is made up of 15 amino acids. In nucleotides, the CDR3 is TGTGCCAGTAGAGCCCTCCATGACAGACGAGAGACCCAGTACTTC. Residues: CASRALHDRRETQYF. The full variable domain, rest sourced from reference TRBV19 and TRBJ2-5, is DGGITQSPKYLFRKEGQNVTLSCEQNLNHDAMYWYRQDPGQGLRLIYYSQIVNDFQKGDIAEGYSVSREKKESFPLTVTSAQKNPTAFYLCASRALHDRRETQYFGPGTRLLVL.

The CDR3 DNA follows: TGTGCCAGCAGTTGGGTCACTGAATCACCCCTCCACTTT. Amino acid sequence: CASSWVTESPLHF. The J gene is TRBJ1-6, the V gene TRBV28; no definite D call. The germline V and J ends were trimmed by 4 bases and 10 bases, with 11 bases remaining between them. The germline gives CDR1 MDHEN, CDR2 SYDVKM. The CDR3 extends over 13 amino acids.

The rearrangement links TRBV30 to TRBJ1-2; D call uncertain. The CDR3 is made up of 15 amino acids. The germline gives CDR1 GTSNPN, CDR2 SVGIG (reference sequence). Trimming stripped 0 bases from V and 0 bases from J, with 11 bases between. As DNA, the CDR3 is TGTGCCTGGAGTGTCGAATGGCGTCCTAACTATGGCTACACCTTC. This encodes CAWSVEWRPNYGYTF.

V gene TRBV5-1 combines with J gene TRBJ2-2, with D maybe TRBD2 (5 bases). The CDR3 spans 14 residues. Trimming removed 4 bases from V and 4 bases from J, with 11 bases in between. The germline V gene has CDR1 SGHRS and CDR2 YFSETQ. Here the CDR3 reads CASSPSEGTGELFF. CDR3 DNA: TGCGCCAGCAGCCCGTCAGAGGGCACCGGGGAGCTGTTTTTT.